These T cell receptor beta chains were read from a single sample in a study of T and B cells in COVID-19 patients. TCRdb processed the multiplex PCR reads anew with MiXCR; each CDR3 protein has one entry. The repertoire holds tens of thousands of distinct CDR3 sequences, with approximately 28% as singletons. Sequenced material: blood. The receptors here all came from a human donor who had recovered from COVID-19. Each CDR3 is given with its conserved first and last residue. The order of the fields is D gene, V gene, J gene, CDR3 protein. The D gene is left open where the match is weak.

D: TRBD1; V: TRBV19; J: TRBJ1-1; CDR3: CASSSSGGGNTEAFF
D: -; V: TRBV12-3/TRBV12-4; J: TRBJ2-7; CDR3: CASSTNYHEQYF
D: -; V: TRBV5-4; J: TRBJ1-3; CDR3: CASSHNEGTGNTIYF
D: TRBD1; V: TRBV6-5; J: TRBJ1-3; CDR3: CASSFSGQGGPGNTIYF
D: -; V: TRBV6-5; J: TRBJ2-7; CDR3: CASSYAGTQREQYF
D: -; V: TRBV6-5; J: TRBJ2-5; CDR3: CASRLLGTFTETQYF
D: -; V: TRBV12-3/TRBV12-4; J: TRBJ2-2; CDR3: CASSLPPASGELFF
D: TRBD1; V: TRBV29-1; J: TRBJ2-7; CDR3: CSVGQGAYEQYF
D: -; V: TRBV18; J: TRBJ2-3; CDR3: CASSPTRGIPDTQYF
D: -; V: TRBV19; J: TRBJ1-1; CDR3: CASKTSSEAFF
D: -; V: TRBV30; J: TRBJ1-2; CDR3: CAWSGGDYGYTF
D: -; V: TRBV12-3/TRBV12-4; J: TRBJ2-5; CDR3: CASSLGLASGETQYF
D: -; V: TRBV5-4; J: TRBJ1-1; CDR3: CASSGGPEAFF
D: TRBD2; V: TRBV19; J: TRBJ2-2; CDR3: CASSRTSETGELFF
D: -; V: TRBV6-5; J: TRBJ1-6; CDR3: CASSSGGGESPLHF
D: TRBD2; V: TRBV12-3/TRBV12-4; J: TRBJ2-7; CDR3: CASSLLAGVGEQYF
D: -; V: TRBV10-3; J: TRBJ2-5; CDR3: CAIGEETQYF
D: -; V: TRBV19; J: TRBJ2-2; CDR3: CASRQGGTGELFF
D: -; V: TRBV30; J: TRBJ2-7; CDR3: CAWSVRQGIHEQYF
D: TRBD1; V: TRBV12-3/TRBV12-4; J: TRBJ1-5; CDR3: CASSPGGGYSNQPQHF
D: -; V: TRBV19; J: TRBJ2-4; CDR3: CASSIGTGGKNIQYF
D: TRBD1; V: TRBV5-1; J: TRBJ2-5; CDR3: CASSLDVRPGGVETQYF
D: -; V: TRBV4-2; J: TRBJ2-2; CDR3: CASSQEAASAANTGELFF
D: TRBD2; V: TRBV24-1; J: -; CDR3: CATSEIAGSPYEQYF
D: TRBD2; V: TRBV30; J: TRBJ2-3; CDR3: CAWSDLAGTDTQYF
D: -; V: TRBV6-6; J: TRBJ1-3; CDR3: CASSEWRNIIYF
D: -; V: TRBV18; J: TRBJ2-3; CDR3: CASSPPNTDTQYF
D: -; V: TRBV7-2; J: TRBJ1-2; CDR3: CASSLARGNYGYTF
D: -; V: TRBV18; J: TRBJ1-1; CDR3: CASSRSGVNTEAFF
D: -; V: TRBV12-3/TRBV12-4; J: TRBJ2-6; CDR3: CASSLRDPGANVLTF
D: -; V: TRBV30; J: TRBJ1-4; CDR3: CAWTGGQQNEKLFF
D: -; V: TRBV5-4; J: TRBJ1-3; CDR3: CASSSGENPSGNTIYF
D: -; V: TRBV6-5; J: TRBJ2-1; CDR3: CASSEVLRYEQFF
D: TRBD1; V: TRBV30; J: TRBJ1-1; CDR3: CALTGSQNTEAFF
D: TRBD2; V: TRBV14; J: TRBJ2-7; CDR3: CASSQTSGMPEQYF